The 12 T cell receptor beta chains listed next were all sequenced from one sample in a study of CD8 T cells in ankylosing spondylitis. Their target antigens are unknown. TCRdb redid the calling of the 5' RACE reads with MiXCR, one entry per CDR3 protein. The sample records 650,000 to 800,000 distinct CDR3 sequences, over 15% being singletons. Overall study results and limits: What appeared characteristic of ankylosing spondylitis blood was a TCR beta motif of under 10 highly homologous variants.

Sequencing was performed on blood, either unsorted or a sorted T cell fraction (not recorded which). Receptors originate from a male donor with ankylosing spondylitis.

The V and J genes are TRBV20-1 and TRBJ2-5; D is uncertain. Trimming stripped 0 bases from V and 5 bases from J, with 22 bases between. The CDR3 contains 17 residues. CDR1 and CDR2 (germline): DFQATT, SNEGSKA (reference sequence). The CDR3 DNA is TGCAGTGCTAGAGACCCGACGGTAATCAGCGTCGGGGAGACCCAGTACTTC. This sequence encodes CSARDPTVISVGETQYF.

The V gene is TRBV7-2, the J gene TRBJ2-7, with TRBD2 matching 10 bases. This CDR3 spans 17 amino acids. Germline V gene data show CDR1 as SGHTA and CDR2 as FQGNSA. The V segment lost 1 base and the J segment 6 bases; nucleotides outside the gene matches: 12. CDR3 nucleotide sequence: TGTGCCAGCAGCTTAGTTGGGTCTAGCGGGAGAAGGAGCGAGCAGTACTTC. Its translation is CASSLVGSSGRRSEQYF.

V usage is TRBV7-9 and J usage is TRBJ2-4; D tentatively reads TRBD1 or TRBD2 (5 bases each). CDR1 SEHNR and CDR2 FQNEAQ come from the germline V gene (reference sequence). The CDR3 is made up of 15 amino acids. V dropped 1 base and J dropped 5 bases, with 12 bases sitting between them. The CDR3 sequence: CASSLEAQGQNIQYF. The CDR3 DNA sequence: TGTGCCAGCAGCTTAGAAGCCCAGGGACAAAACATTCAGTACTTC.

This clonotype has a handful of counts. This sequence joins TRBV12-3 or TRBV12-4 and TRBJ2-1; TRBD2 agrees at 11 bases. CDR3 length: 15 amino acids. With V trimmed by 5 bases and J by 5 bases, 5 bases remained unmatched. The chain's CDR3 is CASSRLAGYNNEQFF. CDR3 DNA sequence: TGTGCCAGCAGTAGACTAGCGGGATATAACAATGAGCAGTTCTTC.

V is TRBV2 and J is TRBJ1-1; perhaps TRBD1 as D (5 bases). Trimming stripped 5 bases from V and 5 bases from J, with 18 bases between. Germline V gene sequence: CDR1 SNHLY, CDR2 FYNNEI. This CDR3 spans 15 amino acids. The CDR3, as DNA: TGTGCCAGCAGTCTACTAGGGCAGGGAGGAACTGAAGCTTTCTTT. This sequence encodes CASSLLGQGGTEAFF.

This clonotype was detected a few times. This sequence joins TRBV7-9 and TRBJ2-1; 7 bases are shared with TRBD1. The CDR3 has 12 amino acids. V gave up 4 bases and J gave up 13 bases; unmatched junction bases: 7. Per the germline V gene, CDR1 is SEHNR and CDR2 is FQNEAQ (reference sequence). CDR3 bases: TGTGCCAGCAGCTCAACAGGACAGGTTCAGTTCTTC. It encodes CASSSTGQVQFF. The full variable domain, completed using reference TRBV7-9 and TRBJ2-1, is DTGVSQNPRHKITKRGQNVTFRCDPISEHNRLYWYRQTLGQGPEFLTYFQNEAQLEKSRLLSDRFSAERPKGSFSTLEIQRTEQGDSAMYLCASSSTGQVQFFGPGTRLTVL.

The chain carries TRBV7-2 and TRBJ2-1, with D perhaps matching TRBD1 (5 bases). V was cut by 5 bases and J by 8 bases, with 13 bases left in between. The CDR3 loop spans 13 amino acids. The germline CDR1 and CDR2 sequences are SGHTA and FQGNSA. The CDR3 protein is CASSTKLGDEQFF. In nucleotides, the CDR3 is TGTGCCAGCAGCACCAAGCTAGGGGATGAGCAGTTCTTC.

This clonotype occurred a few times. This rearrangement joins TRBV12-3 or TRBV12-4 to TRBJ1-1, with a possible D match to TRBD1 (6 bases). Deletions cut 4 bases from V and 4 bases from J, with 16 bases between. The CDR3 runs to 15 residues. The DNA of the CDR3 is TGTGCCAGCAGTTCCCCTCAGGGGAGGAGCACTGAAGCTTTCTTT. It translates to CASSSPQGRSTEAFF.

V gene TRBV13 combines with J gene TRBJ2-1; no clear D. The CDR3 contains 17 residues. Trimming cost V 5 bases and J 1 base, with 18 bases left between them. The germline CDR1 and CDR2 sequences are PRHDT and FYEKMQ (reference sequence). Here the CDR3 DNA reads TGTGCCAGCAGCACCGCAGGCGGTCAAGGATCCTACAATGAGCAGTTCTTC. Translating it yields CASSTAGGQGSYNEQFF. Based on the CDR3 plus reference TRBV13 and TRBJ2-1, the full variable domain is AAGVIQSPRHLIKEKRETATLKCYPIPRHDTVYWYQQGPGQDPQFLISFYEKMQSDKGSIPDRFSAQQFSDYHSELNMSSLELGDSALYFCASSTAGGQGSYNEQFFGPGTRLTVL.

In this sample, this clonotype turned up a few times. The V gene is TRBV29-1, the J gene TRBJ2-5; D ambiguous. V lost 3 bases and J 7 bases, leaving 15 bases between the germline ends. Germline V gives CDR1 SQVTM, CDR2 ANQGSEA. The CDR3 is 13 amino acids. The CDR3 spells CSVEGPTGGTQYF. Written as DNA, the CDR3 is TGCAGCGTTGAGGGCCCCACGGGCGGGACCCAGTACTTC. The variable domain in full, with the rest retrieved from reference TRBV29-1 and TRBJ2-5, is SAVISQKPSRDICQRGTSLTIQCQVDSQVTMMFWYRQQPGQSLTLIATANQGSEATYESGFVIDKFPISRPNLTFSTLTVSNMSPEDSSIYLCSVEGPTGGTQYFGPGTRLLVL.

The V and J genes are TRBV29-1 and TRBJ2-7; 10 nucleotides line up with TRBD1. This CDR3 has 17 residues. Germline V gives CDR1 SQVTM, CDR2 ANQGSEA. J gave up 0 bases and V 4 bases, and 12 bases lay outside the gene matches. CDR3 DNA sequence: TGCAGCGTTGCTGGGACAGGGGACGAACCACACTCCTACGAGCAGTACTTC. Its protein is CSVAGTGDEPHSYEQYF.

At least ten counts were recorded for this clonotype. The V gene is TRBV3-1, the J gene TRBJ2-7; 7 nucleotides match TRBD1. Germline V gives CDR1 LGHDT, CDR2 YNNKEL (reference sequence). CDR3 size: 16 residues. The J segment lost 6 bases and the V segment lost 0 bases, leaving 11 bases of the junction unmatched. Written as DNA, the CDR3 is TGTGCCAGCAGCCAAGAATTGGGACAGCTTGAATCCGAGCAGTACTTC. This sequence encodes CASSQELGQLESEQYF.